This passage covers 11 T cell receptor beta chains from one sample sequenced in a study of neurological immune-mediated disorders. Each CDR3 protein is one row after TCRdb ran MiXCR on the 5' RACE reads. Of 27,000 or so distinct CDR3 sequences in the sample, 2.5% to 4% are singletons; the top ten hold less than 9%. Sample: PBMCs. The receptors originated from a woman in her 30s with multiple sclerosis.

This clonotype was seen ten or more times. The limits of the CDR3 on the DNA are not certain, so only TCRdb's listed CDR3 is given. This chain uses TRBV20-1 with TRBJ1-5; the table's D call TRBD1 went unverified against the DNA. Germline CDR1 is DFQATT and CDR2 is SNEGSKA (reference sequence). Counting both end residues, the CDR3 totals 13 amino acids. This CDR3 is CSWGGGSNQPQNF.

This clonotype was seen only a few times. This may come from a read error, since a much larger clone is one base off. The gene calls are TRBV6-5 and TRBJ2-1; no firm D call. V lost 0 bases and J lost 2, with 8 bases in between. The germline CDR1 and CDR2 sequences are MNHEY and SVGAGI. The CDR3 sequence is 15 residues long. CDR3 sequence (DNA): TGTGCCAGCAGTTACTCGAGAAAGGCCTACAATGAGCAGTTCTTC. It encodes CASSYSRKAYNEQFF.

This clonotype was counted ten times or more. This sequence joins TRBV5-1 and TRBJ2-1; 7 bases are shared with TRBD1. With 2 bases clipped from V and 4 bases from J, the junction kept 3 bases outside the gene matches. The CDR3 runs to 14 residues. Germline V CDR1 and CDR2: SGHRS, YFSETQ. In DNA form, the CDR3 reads TGCGCCAGCAGCTTTATGGGACAGTACAATGAGCAGTTCTTC. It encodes CASSFMGQYNEQFF.

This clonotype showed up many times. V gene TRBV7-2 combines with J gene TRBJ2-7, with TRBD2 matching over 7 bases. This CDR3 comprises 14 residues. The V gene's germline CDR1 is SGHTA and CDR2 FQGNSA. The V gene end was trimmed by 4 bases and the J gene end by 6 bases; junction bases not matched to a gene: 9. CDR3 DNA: TGTGCCAGCAGCTGGACTAGACAAAGGGGCGAGCAGTACTTC. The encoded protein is CASSWTRQRGEQYF.

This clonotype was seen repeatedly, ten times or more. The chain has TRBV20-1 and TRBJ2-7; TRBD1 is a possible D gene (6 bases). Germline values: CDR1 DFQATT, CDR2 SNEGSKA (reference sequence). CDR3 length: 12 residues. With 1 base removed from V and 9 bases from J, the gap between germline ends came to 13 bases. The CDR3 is CSARAVGAMQYF. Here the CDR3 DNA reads TGCAGTGCTAGAGCCGTGGGGGCGATGCAGTACTTC.

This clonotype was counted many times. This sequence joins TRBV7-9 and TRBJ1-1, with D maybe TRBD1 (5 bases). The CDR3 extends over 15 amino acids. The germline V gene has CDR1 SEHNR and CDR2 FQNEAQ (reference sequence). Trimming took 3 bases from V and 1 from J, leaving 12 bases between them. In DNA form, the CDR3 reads TGTGCCAGCAGCTTGTTCGGGGCAGGGAACACTGAAGCTTTCTTT. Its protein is CASSLFGAGNTEAFF.

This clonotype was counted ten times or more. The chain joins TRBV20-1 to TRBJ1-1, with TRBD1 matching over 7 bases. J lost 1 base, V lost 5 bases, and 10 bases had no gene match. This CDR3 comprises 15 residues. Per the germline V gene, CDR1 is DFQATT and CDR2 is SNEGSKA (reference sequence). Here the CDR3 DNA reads TGCAGTGCTTACCTCCCCGGGACAGCGAACACTGAAGCTTTCTTT. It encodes CSAYLPGTANTEAFF.

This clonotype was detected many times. The CDR3 DNA reads TGTGCCAGCAGCTTAACCCCCGATACGCAGTATTTT. This gives the protein CASSLTPDTQYF. The genes are TRBV7-3 and TRBJ2-3; D remains unclear. The CDR3 runs 12 residues. The ends were cut back, 0 bases at V and 6 bases at J, with 4 bases in the middle. Germline CDR1 reads SGHTA; CDR2 reads FQGTGA.

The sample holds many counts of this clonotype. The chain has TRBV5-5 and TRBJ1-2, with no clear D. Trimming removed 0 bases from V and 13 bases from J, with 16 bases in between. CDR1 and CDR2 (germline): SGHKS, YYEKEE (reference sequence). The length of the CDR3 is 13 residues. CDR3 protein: CASSLAVQATSTF. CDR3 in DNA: TGTGCCAGCAGCTTGGCGGTGCAGGCCACTTCCACCTTC.

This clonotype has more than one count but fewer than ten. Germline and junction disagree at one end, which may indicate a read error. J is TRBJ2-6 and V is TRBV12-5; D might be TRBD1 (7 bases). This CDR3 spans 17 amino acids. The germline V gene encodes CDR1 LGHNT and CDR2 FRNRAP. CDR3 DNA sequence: TGTGCTAGTGGTTTGATGGGACAGCCCTGGGGGGCCAAAGTCCTGACTTTC. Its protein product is CASGLMGQPWGAKVLTF.

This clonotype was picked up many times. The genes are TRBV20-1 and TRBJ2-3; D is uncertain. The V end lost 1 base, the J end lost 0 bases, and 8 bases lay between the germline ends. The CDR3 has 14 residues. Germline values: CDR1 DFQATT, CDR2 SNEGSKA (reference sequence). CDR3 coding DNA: TGCAGTGCTAGAGTACAGCCTAGCACAGATACGCAGTATTTT. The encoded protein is CSARVQPSTDTQYF.